The sequence of this TCR beta chain was determined in a study of blood T cell repertoires in COVID-19. On the study more broadly: Samples representing acute and convalescent COVID-19 were sourced from the United States, Italy and Spain. Sources were T cells, B-cell-depleted T cells, or PBMCs; the material itself was cDNA or gDNA.

Assay used: immunoSEQ multiplex PCR; TCRdb lists only in-frame clones, some missing. In the table there are about 140,000 clones, 84% of which are singletons. J was trimmed by 7 bases and V by 3 bases; bases with no gene match: 9. The CDR3 has 14 residues. Looked up from germline, CDR1 is GTSNPN and CDR2 is SVGIG (reference sequence). This study enrolled people aged about 18 to 100 from around 26 US geographic areas. Cohorts were determined from participant-reported clinical history. This receptor was taken from a middle-aged man with acute COVID-19. Sequencing used PBMCs or T cells enriched from blood (not recorded which). This chain connects TRBV30 to TRBJ2-1; 7 bases line up with TRBD2. The CDR3 DNA sequence: TGTGCCTGGAGAAAAGCGGGGTTCCGGAATGAGCAGTTCTTC. Its translation is CAWRKAGFRNEQFF. The full variable domain, with the rest looked up from reference TRBV30 and TRBJ2-1, is SQTIHQWPATLVQPVGSPLSLECTVEGTSNPNLYWYRQAAGRGLQLLFYSVGIGQISSEVPQNLSASRPQDRQFILSSKKLLLSDSGFYLCAWRKAGFRNEQFFGPGTRLTVL.